Listed here are 16 T cell receptor beta chains from one sample, sequenced in a study of blood T cell repertoires in COVID-19. Profiled with immunoSEQ multiplex PCR; TCRdb holds only in-frame clones, not every one. The sample includes approximately 97,000 clones, nearly 90% seen only once; the top ten take approximately 2%. Sequencing used peripheral blood. The receptor set was obtained from a man aged 50 to 60 with active COVID-19.

This chain joins TRBV5-1 and TRBJ2-3; 14 nucleotides align to TRBD2. The V gene's germline CDR1 is SGHRS and CDR2 YFSETQ. The V segment lost 4 bases and the J segment 5 bases; nucleotides outside the gene matches: 6. There are 16 residues in the CDR3. CDR3 amino acids: CASSPTSGGAEDTQYF. The CDR3 region has the DNA TGCGCCAGCAGCCCGACTAGCGGGGGGGCCGAAGATACGCAGTATTTT.

V is TRBV9 and J is TRBJ1-2, with D tentatively TRBD1 (5 bases). Between the trimmed V and J ends, which lost 3 bases and 12 bases, there was a span of 18 bases. The CDR3 is made up of 13 amino acids. Germline V CDR1 and CDR2: SGDLS, YYNGEE. CDR3 DNA sequence: TGTGCCAGCAGCGCGGGGGTTGGGGGGTTCCACACCTTC. It encodes CASSAGVGGFHTF. The full variable domain, completed using reference TRBV9 and TRBJ1-2, is DSGVTQTPKHLITATGQRVTLRCSPRSGDLSVYWYQQSLDQGLQFLIQYYNGEERAKGNILERFSAQQFPDLHSELNLSSLELGDSALYFCASSAGVGGFHTFGSGTRLTVV.

The genes are TRBV27 and TRBJ2-2, with a weak D call TRBD2 (5 bases). This CDR3 spans 17 amino acids. The ends were cut back, 5 bases at V and 3 bases at J, with 19 bases in the middle. Germline CDR1 reads MNHEY; CDR2 reads SMNVEV (reference sequence). CDR3 region: CASSDTPGTTYTGELFF. The CDR3 nucleotides are TGTGCCAGCAGTGACACGCCGGGAACAACTTACACCGGGGAGCTGTTTTTT.

The V call is TRBV6-6, the J call TRBJ2-7, with 12 bases lining up with TRBD1. Germline V gene data show CDR1 as MNHNY and CDR2 as SVGAGI (reference sequence). V shed 5 bases, J shed 5 bases, and the junction held 13 bases outside the gene matches. This CDR3 has 17 residues. CDR3 DNA: TGTGCCAGCAGTCCCCAGAGGGGACAGGGGGCTAGCGACGAGCAGTACTTC. Amino acid sequence: CASSPQRGQGASDEQYF.

The genes are TRBV11-3 and TRBJ2-3, with 9 bases identical to TRBD1. Looked up from germline, CDR1 is SGHNT and CDR2 is YENEEA. CDR3 length equals 16 residues. With V trimmed by 0 bases and J by 2 bases, 3 bases remained unmatched. The CDR3 sequence: CASSLDRQGVTDTQYF. CDR3 sequence (DNA): TGTGCCAGCAGCTTAGATAGACAGGGGGTCACAGATACGCAGTATTTT. The full variable domain, completed using reference TRBV11-3 and TRBJ2-3, is EAGVVQSPRYKIIEKKQPVAFWCNPISGHNTLYWYLQNLGQGPELLIRYENEEAVDDSQLPKDRFSAERLKGVDSTLKIQPAELGDSAVYLCASSLDRQGVTDTQYFGPGTRLTVL.

This rearrangement joins TRBV7-2 to TRBJ1-6, with 9 bases aligning to TRBD1. The CDR3 covers 15 residues. Trimming at V came to 2 bases and at J to 9 bases, leaving 5 bases not matched to a gene. Per the germline V gene, CDR1 is SGHTA and CDR2 is FQGNSA. Written as DNA, the CDR3 is TGTGCCAGCAGCTTACGGGGGACAGGGAGTTCACCCCTCCACTTT. This sequence encodes CASSLRGTGSSPLHF.

In this sample, this clone turned up a few times. The rearrangement uses TRBV5-1 and TRBJ2-7, with 10 bases identical to TRBD2. The CDR3 is made up of 15 amino acids. In germline, CDR1 is SGHRS, CDR2 YFSETQ. J lost 2 bases, V lost 4 bases, and 6 bases had no gene match. CDR3 DNA: TGCGCCAGCAGCCCCCGGACTAGCGGAACCTACGAGCAGTACTTC. Encoded protein: CASSPRTSGTYEQYF.

The chain combines TRBV3-1 (or the pseudogene TRBV3-2) with TRBJ2-7; D ambiguous. CDR3 size: 15 residues. Germline V lookup: CDR1 LGHDT, CDR2 YNNKEL (reference sequence). V lost 6 bases, J lost 3 bases, and 18 bases lay in between. Here the CDR3 DNA reads TGTGCCAGCAGTCCCCGCGAAGGAAGACTCTACGAGCAGTACTTC. Translation gives CASSPREGRLYEQYF.

V gene TRBV5-1 combines with J gene TRBJ2-1, with D uncertain. CDR1 SGHRS and CDR2 YFSETQ come from the germline V gene. V lost 0 bases and J 7 bases, leaving 11 bases between the germline ends. The CDR3 is 14 residues long. As DNA, the CDR3 is TGCGCCAGCAGCTTGGCACAGCCCGATAATGAGCAGTTCTTC. Translated, it gives CASSLAQPDNEQFF. Full variable domain (missing parts from reference TRBV5-1 and TRBJ2-1): KAGVTQTPRYLIKTRGQQVTLSCSPISGHRSVSWYQQTPGQGLQFLFEYFSETQRNKGNFPGRFSGRQFSNSRSEMNVSTLELGDSALYLCASSLAQPDNEQFFGPGTRLTVL.

This chain links TRBV5-5 with TRBJ1-4; 8 bases are shared with TRBD1. V lost 0 bases to trimming and J lost 7 bases; unmatched junction nucleotides: 8. The CDR3 runs to 16 residues. Germline assignment: CDR1 SGHKS and CDR2 YYEKEE (reference sequence). The CDR3 DNA reads as TGTGCCAGCAGCTTGGGGACAGGGATTTCTCGTGAAAAACTGTTTTTT. The encoded protein is CASSLGTGISREKLFF.

This sequence joins TRBV5-1 and TRBJ2-1; perhaps TRBD2 as D (5 bases). V shed 0 bases and J shed 9 bases, with 13 bases lying between them. The CDR3 consists of 14 residues. Per germline, CDR1 SGHRS and CDR2 YFSETQ. In DNA form, the CDR3 reads TGCGCCAGCAGCTTGGAATTAGAAGGGAGTGAGCAGTTCTTC. Its protein is CASSLELEGSEQFF.

This chain uses TRBV7-8 with TRBJ1-5; 8 bases map to TRBD1. Germline trimming cut 10 bases from V and 7 bases from J; bases unmatched to any gene: 9. The germline V gene encodes CDR1 SGHVS and CDR2 FQNEAQ. CDR3 length equals 13 residues. The CDR3 protein is CANRRTGTQPQHF. For the CDR3, the DNA is TGTGCCAATCGTCGGACAGGGACCCAGCCCCAGCATTTT.

The CDR3 loop is CSWHRDTEAFF. The CDR3 DNA reads as TGCTCATGGCACAGGGATACTGAAGCTTTCTTT. This sequence joins TRBV20-1 and TRBJ1-1, with a tentative D call TRBD1 (6 bases). The germline gives CDR1 DFQATT, CDR2 SNEGSKA (reference sequence). The CDR3 is 11 amino acids.

The chain uses TRBV2 and TRBJ2-2; TRBD2 matches 8 bases. The J segment lost 6 bases and the V segment lost 6 bases, leaving 12 bases of the junction unmatched. Germline values: CDR1 SNHLY, CDR2 FYNNEI. The CDR3 is made up of 16 amino acids. The CDR3 spells CASRKEAGVVAGELFF. DNA of the CDR3: TGTGCCAGCAGGAAGGAAGCGGGGGTGGTGGCCGGGGAGCTGTTTTTT.

The V gene is TRBV10-3, the J gene TRBJ2-7; 10 nucleotides align to TRBD1. The CDR3 totals 14 residues. V lost 8 bases, J lost 3 bases, and 7 bases stayed unmatched. CDR1 is ENHRY, CDR2 SYGVKD, per germline. CDR3 loop: CAIQSGTGDYEQYF. In DNA form, the CDR3 reads TGTGCCATCCAAAGCGGGACAGGGGACTACGAGCAGTACTTC.

This chain links TRBV5-5 with TRBJ2-1; D is uncertain. This CDR3 is 13 amino acids long. Germline V gene data show CDR1 as SGHKS and CDR2 as YYEKEE (reference sequence). Trimming cost V 2 bases and J 8 bases, with 11 bases left between them. As DNA, the CDR3 is TGTGCCAGCAGCTTTCTCCTCCGAGATGAGCAGTTCTTC. Encoded protein: CASSFLLRDEQFF.